The rows below give T cell receptor beta chains drawn from one sample of a study of cytomegalovirus exposure and HLA in healthy donors. Assay: immunoSEQ multiplex PCR; the TCRdb copy retains only in-frame clones and omits some. The profile covers about 200,000 clones, with roughly 12% appearing a single time and more than 7% taken by the ten largest. The specimen sequenced was PBMCs. These receptors came from a man aged 50 to 59 in good health and CMV-seropositive. CDR3s include the opening cysteine and the closing phenylalanine or tryptophan. The D gene is left open where the match is weak. Size is stated for part of the rows, as once, few or many counts, or as a class when the clone is expanded.

d_gene	v_gene	j_gene	abundance	len	CDR3aa	CDR3nt
TRBD1	TRBV7-7	TRBJ2-3	NA	15	CASSWGTGSTDTQYF	TGTGCCAGCAGCTGGGGGACAGGGAGCACAGATACGCAGTATTTT
TRBD2	TRBV12-5	TRBJ2-7	NA	21	CASGLVIPDGLAGAFSYEQYF	TGTGCTAGTGGTTTGGTAATACCAGACGGACTAGCGGGGGCCTTCTCCTACGAGCAGTACTTC
TRBD1	TRBV27	TRBJ1-2	few	16	CASSLVATYRGNGYTF	TGTGCCAGCAGTCTAGTAGCTACCTACAGGGGTAACGGCTACACCTTC
NA	TRBV19	TRBJ1-2	NA	15	CASSIFAGKNYGYTF	TGTGCCAGTAGTATCTTCGCAGGGAAGAACTATGGCTACACCTTC
NA	TRBV5-1	TRBJ2-2	NA	13	CASSFEGIGELFF	TGCGCCAGCAGCTTCGAGGGAATCGGGGAGCTGTTTTTT
TRBD1	TRBV5-1	TRBJ2-3	few	14	CASCWTGLTDTQYF	TGCGCCAGCTGTTGGACAGGGCTAACAGATACGCAGTATTTT
TRBD1	TRBV4-1	TRBJ2-5	NA	12	CASSLGQTTQYF	TGCGCCAGCAGCCTGGGACAGACGACCCAGTACTTC
NA	TRBV5-4	TRBJ1-1	few	15	CASSPAGRMNTEAFF	TGTGCCAGCAGCCCGGCAGGGAGGATGAACACTGAAGCTTTCTTT
TRBD2	TRBV10-2	TRBJ2-5	NA	14	CASTPLAGRETQYF	TGCGCCAGCACCCCGCTAGCGGGGAGAGAGACCCAGTACTTC
NA	TRBV9	TRBJ1-2	NA	15	CASSGRQVSYYGYTF	TGTGCCAGCAGCGGGCGACAGGTCTCCTACTATGGCTACACCTTC
NA	TRBV12-5	TRBJ2-3	few	12	CASGSITDTQYF	TGTGCTAGTGGTTCTATCACAGATACGCAGTATTTT
NA	TRBV6-5	TRBJ1-5	few	15	CASRLTTGSNQPQHF	TGTGCCAGCAGGCTGACGACAGGTAGCAATCAGCCCCAGCATTTT
NA	TRBV7-6	TRBJ2-3	few	17	CASSFPIGRGSTDTQYF	TGTGCCAGCAGCTTCCCCATCGGCCGGGGGAGCACAGATACGCAGTATTTT
TRBD1	TRBV5-1	TRBJ2-7	NA	16	CASSLGAGQGSYEQYF	TGCGCCAGCAGCTTGGGAGCGGGACAGGGGTCCTACGAGCAGTACTTC
NA	TRBV6-6	TRBJ1-4	NA	14	CASSYSGGSEKLFF	TGTGCCAGCAGTTACTCGGGGGGGAGTGAAAAACTGTTTTTT
TRBD2	TRBV11-2	TRBJ2-2	NA	14	CASGSGVGTGELFF	TGTGCCAGCGGGAGCGGGGTGGGAACCGGGGAGCTGTTTTTT
TRBD2	TRBV27	TRBJ2-3	NA	18	CASSLRPSGLAGTDTQYF	TGTGCCAGCAGTTTAAGACCCTCCGGACTAGCGGGGACAGATACGCAGTATTTT